These 4 T cell receptor beta chains were sequenced from one sample in a study of blood T cell repertoires in COVID-19. Measured with immunoSEQ multiplex PCR; TCRdb has only the in-frame clones, and not every one. The sample holds a few hundred thousand clones, around 82% seen once. The sample taken for sequencing was peripheral blood. These TCRs come from a woman aged 18-30 years with acute or convalescent COVID-19.

The chain is built from TRBV7-3 and TRBJ2-5; D remains ambiguous. CDR1 is SGHTA, CDR2 FQGTGA, per germline. V was clipped by 2 bases and J by 2 bases, with 9 bases between them. CDR3 length: 14 residues. The CDR3 DNA sequence: TGTGCCAGCAGCTTATACGGGTCGCAAGAGACCCAGTACTTC. This gives the protein CASSLYGSQETQYF.

This chain links TRBV7-9 with TRBJ1-4; D is perhaps TRBD1 (5 bases). Between the trimmed V and J ends, which lost 3 bases and 7 bases, there was a span of 12 bases. The CDR3 loop spans 14 amino acids. Germline V gives CDR1 SEHNR, CDR2 FQNEAQ (reference sequence). CDR3 sequence: CASSFGTWGEKLFF. Here the CDR3 DNA reads TGTGCCAGCAGCTTCGGGACTTGGGGTGAAAAACTGTTTTTT. The full variable domain, its missing parts supplied by reference TRBV7-9 and TRBJ1-4, is DTGVSQNPRHKITKRGQNVTFRCDPISEHNRLYWYRQTLGQGPEFLTYFQNEAQLEKSRLLSDRFSAERPKGSFSTLEIQRTEQGDSAMYLCASSFGTWGEKLFFGSGTQLSVL.

This chain uses TRBV27 with TRBJ2-7, with 7 bases that match TRBD1. This CDR3 spans 15 amino acids. Trimming removed 6 bases from V and 7 bases from J; junction bases left unmatched: 15. Germline assignment: CDR1 MNHEY and CDR2 SMNVEV (reference sequence). The CDR3 spells CASSRQGVTSGEQYF. In DNA form, the CDR3 reads TGTGCCAGCAGCCGACAGGGAGTCACTTCGGGGGAGCAGTACTTC.

The chain carries TRBV12-3 or TRBV12-4 and TRBJ1-2; D remains unclear. V gave up 5 bases and J gave up 3 bases, with 4 bases separating them. The CDR3 length is 11 residues. The DNA for the CDR3 is TGTGCCAGCAGTCGAGACTATGGCTACACCTTC. Translated, it gives CASSRDYGYTF.